This TCR beta chain was captured in a study of blood T cell repertoires in COVID-19. About the study: Whether acute or convalescent, the COVID-19 samples came from the United States, Italy and Spain. T cells, B-cell-depleted T cells, or PBMCs supplied cDNA or gDNA.

As handled by the study authors: The assay estimated nucleated cells by amplifying reference gene primers. The table came from immunoSEQ multiplex PCR; TCRdb's copy has only in-frame clones and leaves some out. The DNA was the basis for D and trimming; V, J and clone size are from that table. Altogether more than 250,000 clones are present, about 90% being singletons, with the ten largest covering roughly 1.6%. Germline assignment: CDR1 KGHSH and CDR2 LQKENI. With 5 bases removed from V and 0 bases from J, the gap between germline ends came to 8 bases. The CDR3 sequence is 13 residues long. The V and J genes are TRBV18 and TRBJ2-7, with a possible D match to TRBD2 (6 bases). The TCR was taken from a woman under 30 with acute COVID-19. What was sequenced was PBMCs or T cells enriched from blood (not recorded which). The CDR3 reads CASSGGISYEQYF. As DNA, the CDR3 is TGTGCCAGCTCAGGGGGGATCTCCTACGAGCAGTACTTC. Supplemented by reference TRBV18 and TRBJ2-7, the full variable domain reads NAGVMQNPRHLVRRRGQEARLRCSPMKGHSHVYWYRQLPEEGLKFMVYLQKENIIDESGMPKERFSAEFPKEGPSILRIQQVVRGDSAAYFCASSGGISYEQYFGPGTRLTVT.